The source of this T cell receptor beta chain is a study of shared clonotypes between healthy human individuals. Study findings and constraints: Several donors held roughly 5% of naive CD4 clonotypes in common.

The germline V gene has CDR1 SGHNT and CDR2 YENEEA. V was cut by 0 bases and J by 4 bases, with 6 bases left in between. The CDR3 length is 14 residues. Comments on this clone: As yet, its antigen is unknown.

Libraries were prepared by immunoSEQ multiplex PCR; TCRdb keeps only in-frame clonotypes and omits some of them. This sample carries 2.5 million or so clones, approximately 92% of them seen once, and the ten largest clones take over 0.12%. Sequencing was carried out using naive CD4+ T cells sorted from blood. Regarding subset: CD45RA+ positively selected. This sequence originates from a man between 18 and 29 years old in good health. The V and J genes are TRBV11-3 and TRBJ2-2; D is ambiguous. CDR3 in amino acids: CASSLDRATGELFF. In DNA form, the CDR3 reads TGTGCCAGCAGCTTAGATCGGGCCACCGGGGAGCTGTTTTTT.